This T cell receptor (beta chain) is drawn from a study of blood T cells in healthy people across ages (dated by TCRdb to the mid-2010s). In the study overall: In model experiments, template switching captured about one uniquely barcoded TCR beta cDNA molecule for every two T cells. To avoid experimental bias, donors of different ages were distributed randomly across sequencing lanes. The study measured age-related changes in TCR beta repertoire diversity using deep sequencing normalized with unique cDNA molecular identifiers. Using the same blood draw, the study looked at two additional independent replicas of 1 million unique cDNA reads for two donors, one aged 18 to 30 and the other aged 80 or older. The donors were divided into four age groups: young (average around 16 years), middle-aged (almost 40), aged (around 59) and long-lived (about 90).

The study at large found these results: The long-lived group showed more naive CD4+ T cells, fewer expanded clones and increased TCR diversity than the aged group, suggesting age selection. Because the CMV infection status of the donors was unknown, age-related changes in expanded clonotypes may potentially have been confounded. Bulk unsorted PBMC profiling prevented conclusive comparison of naive and antigen-experienced compartments. Observed TCR beta diversity per million T cells fell roughly linearly with age, and a significant reduction was already apparent by age about 38. Estimates of total diversity based on one million sequenced T cells were regarded as lower bounds and as underestimates. A strong correlation was found between observed TCR beta diversity and the percentage of naive T cells measured by flow cytometry.

The approximately 40 donors, aged roughly 6 to 90 years, were systemically healthy Caucasian individuals from Russia. Each donor gave ten milliliters of peripheral blood, collected into EDTA-treated Vacutainer tubes. PBMCs were isolated by Ficoll-Paque density-gradient centrifugation, with at least 7 million obtained per sample. Trizol reagent was used to extract total RNA from the PBMCs, yielding at least 5.5 micrograms per sample. The percentages of naive CD45RAhigh/CD27high T cells were determined by flow cytometry on a PBMC aliquot from every donor. To prepare the library, 5' RACE was applied. The second PCR ran for about 7 to 11 cycles and used a J-beta primer mix along with a sample-barcoded 5' primer. A template-switch 5' adaptor carrying 12 random nucleotides introduced a unique molecular identifier onto each TCR beta cDNA molecule. Each sample yielded at least 2.5 million CDR3-containing paired-end reads. All of the RNA was converted into first-strand cDNA using the Mint cDNA synthesis kit, with a TRBC-specific oligonucleotide serving as the primer. Following uracil-DNA glycosylase treatment, a first 18-cycle PCR with universal primers M1SS and BC2_uni_R was performed on all cDNA. Per the source publication's procedure: Normalization of each sample was performed by random selection of 1 million high-quality reads, each carrying a distinct molecular identifier. Reads sharing molecular identifiers were discarded rather than binned into consensus sequences. MiTCR, set to a Q25 quality threshold and the strictest error-elimination algorithm, was used for CDR3 identification, clonotype clustering and error correction. A nonparametric unseen species model with Euler transformation was used to estimate a lower bound on total TCR beta diversity. TCRdb itself trimmed the public reads at Q25 with fastp, ran MiXCR and retained productive beta chains. Rows are combined by CDR3 protein, so each entry shows the most common genes and DNA. It is TCRdb's table, rather than the study itself, that gives the V and J calls and clone size. This sample lists approximately 2,000,000 distinct CDR3 sequences; about two fifths were detected once. The leading ten clones occupy roughly 23% of the sample.

Notes on this clonotype: It lacks a known antigen. No much larger clonotype is one base removed from it; base qualities were not supplied.

The CDR3 spans 13 residues, from the cysteine through the phenylalanine. This entry keeps only the CDR3 DNA: 39 bases, framed from base 1. The V and J ends are trimmed by 2 bases and 3 bases, leaving 10 bases between them. CDR1 and CDR2 are drawn from the germline V gene (reference sequence): GTSNPN, SVGIG. The material sequenced was blood. The receptor was isolated from a human donor in good health. Here the chain combines TRBV30 and TRBJ1-2; the D gene cannot be resolved reliably. The CDR3 protein sequence reads: CAWSSGKDYGYTF. In nucleotides, the sequence is TGTGCCTGGAGTTCCGGGAAAGACTATGGCTACACCTTC.